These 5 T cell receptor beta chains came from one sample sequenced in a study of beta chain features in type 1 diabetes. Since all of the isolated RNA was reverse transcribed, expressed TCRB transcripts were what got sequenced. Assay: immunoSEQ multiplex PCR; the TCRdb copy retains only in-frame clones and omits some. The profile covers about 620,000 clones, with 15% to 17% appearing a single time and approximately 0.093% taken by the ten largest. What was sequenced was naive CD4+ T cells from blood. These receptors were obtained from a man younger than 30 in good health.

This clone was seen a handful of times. The CDR3 DNA follows: TGCGCCAGCAGCCAGGGTAGAACCTCTGGAAACACCATATATTTT. This sequence encodes CASSQGRTSGNTIYF. V is TRBV4-3 and J is TRBJ1-3; D not resolved. Germline V CDR1 and CDR2: LGHNA, YSLEER. CDR3 length equals 15 residues. Trimming cost V 3 bases and J 0 bases, with 9 bases left between them.

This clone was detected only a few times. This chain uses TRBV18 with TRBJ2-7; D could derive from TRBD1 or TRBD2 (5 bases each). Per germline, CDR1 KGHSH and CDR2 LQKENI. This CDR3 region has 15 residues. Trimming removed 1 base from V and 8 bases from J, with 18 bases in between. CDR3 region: CASSPLGTDGYQQYF. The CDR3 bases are TGTGCCAGCTCACCACTTGGGACCGACGGATACCAGCAGTACTTC.

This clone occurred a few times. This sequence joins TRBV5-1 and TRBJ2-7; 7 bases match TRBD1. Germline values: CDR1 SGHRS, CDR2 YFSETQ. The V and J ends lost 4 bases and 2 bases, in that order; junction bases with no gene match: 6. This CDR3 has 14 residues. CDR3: CASSLTGVPYEQYF. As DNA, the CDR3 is TGCGCCAGCAGCCTTACAGGGGTCCCCTACGAGCAGTACTTC.

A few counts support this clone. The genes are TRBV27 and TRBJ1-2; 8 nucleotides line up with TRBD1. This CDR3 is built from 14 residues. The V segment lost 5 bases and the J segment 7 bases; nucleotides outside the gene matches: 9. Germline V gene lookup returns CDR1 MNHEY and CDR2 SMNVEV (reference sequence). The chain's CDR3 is CASSPPGQGSGYTF. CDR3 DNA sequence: TGTGCCAGCAGTCCCCCCGGACAGGGCTCTGGCTACACCTTC.

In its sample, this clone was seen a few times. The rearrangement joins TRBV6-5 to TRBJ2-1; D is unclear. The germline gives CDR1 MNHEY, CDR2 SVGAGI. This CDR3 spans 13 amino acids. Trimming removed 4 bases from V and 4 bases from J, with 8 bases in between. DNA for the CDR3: TGTGCCAGCAGTTCCGACTTGTACAATGAGCAGTTCTTC. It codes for CASSSDLYNEQFF.